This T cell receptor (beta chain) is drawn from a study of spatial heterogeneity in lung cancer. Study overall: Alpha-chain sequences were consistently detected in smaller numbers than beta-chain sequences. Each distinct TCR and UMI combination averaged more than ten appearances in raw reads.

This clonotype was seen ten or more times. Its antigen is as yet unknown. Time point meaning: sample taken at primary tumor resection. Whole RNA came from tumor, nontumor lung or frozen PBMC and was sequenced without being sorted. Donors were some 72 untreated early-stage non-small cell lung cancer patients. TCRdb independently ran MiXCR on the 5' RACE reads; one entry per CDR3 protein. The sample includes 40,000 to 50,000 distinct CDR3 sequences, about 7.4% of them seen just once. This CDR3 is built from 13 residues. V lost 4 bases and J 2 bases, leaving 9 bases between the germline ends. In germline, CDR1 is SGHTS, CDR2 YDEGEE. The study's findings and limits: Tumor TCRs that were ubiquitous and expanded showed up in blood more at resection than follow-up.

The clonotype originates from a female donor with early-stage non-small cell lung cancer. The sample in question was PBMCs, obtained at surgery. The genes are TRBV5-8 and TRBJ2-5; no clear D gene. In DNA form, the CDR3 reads TGTGCCAGCAGCGGTGGGAAGCAAGAGACCCAGTACTTC. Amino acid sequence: CASSGGKQETQYF. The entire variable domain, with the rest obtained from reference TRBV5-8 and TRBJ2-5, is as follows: EAGVTQSPTHLIKTRGQQATLRCSPISGHTSVYWYQQALGLGLQFLLWYDEGEERNRGNFPPRFSGRQFPNYSSELNVNALELEDSALYLCASSGGKQETQYFGPGTRLLVL.